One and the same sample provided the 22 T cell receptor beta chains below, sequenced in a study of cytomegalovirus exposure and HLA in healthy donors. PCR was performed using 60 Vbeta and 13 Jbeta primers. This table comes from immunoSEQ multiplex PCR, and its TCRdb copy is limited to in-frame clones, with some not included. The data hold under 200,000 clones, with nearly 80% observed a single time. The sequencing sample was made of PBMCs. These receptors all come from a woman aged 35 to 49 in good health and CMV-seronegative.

CDR3: CASSQDRASAVYNEQFF. CDR3 DNA sequence: TGTGCCAGCAGCCAAGATCGAGCTAGCGCGGTCTACAATGAGCAGTTCTTC. The chain has TRBV4-2 and TRBJ2-1; the D gene is possibly TRBD2 (6 bases). Germline values: CDR1 LGHNA, CDR2 YNFKEQ. The CDR3 is 17 residues long. V lost 0 bases, J lost 3 bases, and 15 bases lay in between.

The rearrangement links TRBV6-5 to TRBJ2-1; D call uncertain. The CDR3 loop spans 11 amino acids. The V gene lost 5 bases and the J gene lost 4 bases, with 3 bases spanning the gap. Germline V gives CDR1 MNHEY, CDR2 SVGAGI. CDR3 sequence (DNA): TGTGCCAGCAGTACTTACAATGAGCAGTTCTTC. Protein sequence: CASSTYNEQFF.

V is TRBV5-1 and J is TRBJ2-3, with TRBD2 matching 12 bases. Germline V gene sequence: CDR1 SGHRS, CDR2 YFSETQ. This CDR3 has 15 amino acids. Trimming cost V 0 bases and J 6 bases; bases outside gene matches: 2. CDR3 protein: CASSLAGLAGDTQYF. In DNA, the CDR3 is TGCGCCAGCAGCTTGGCGGGACTAGCGGGTGATACGCAGTATTTT.

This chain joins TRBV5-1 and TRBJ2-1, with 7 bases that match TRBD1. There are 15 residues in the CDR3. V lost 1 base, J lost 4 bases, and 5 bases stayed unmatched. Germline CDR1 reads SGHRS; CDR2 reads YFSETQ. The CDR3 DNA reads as TGCGCCAGCAGCTTGCCCGGGACAGCGTACAATGAGCAGTTCTTC. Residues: CASSLPGTAYNEQFF.

CDR3 DNA: TGTGCCAGCAGGGACAGGGTCTCCGTGGTCCCTGAAGCTTTCTTT. It is translated as CASRDRVSVVPEAFF. V usage is TRBV19 and J usage is TRBJ1-1; 9 nucleotides line up with TRBD1. Germline V gives CDR1 LNHDA, CDR2 SQIVND (reference sequence). CDR3 length: 15 amino acids. The trim removed 9 bases at V and 6 bases at J, leaving 14 bases unmatched.

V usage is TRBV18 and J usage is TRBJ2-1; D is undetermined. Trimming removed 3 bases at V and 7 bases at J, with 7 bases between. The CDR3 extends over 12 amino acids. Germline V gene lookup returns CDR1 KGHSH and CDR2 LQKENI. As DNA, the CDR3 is TGTGCCAGCTCACCGACATGGAATGAGCAGTTCTTC. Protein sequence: CASSPTWNEQFF.

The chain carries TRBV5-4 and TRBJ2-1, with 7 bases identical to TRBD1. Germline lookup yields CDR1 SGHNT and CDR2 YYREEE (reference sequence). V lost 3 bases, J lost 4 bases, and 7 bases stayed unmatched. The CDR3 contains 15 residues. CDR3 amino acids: CASSSSGQRYNEQFF. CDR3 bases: TGTGCCAGCAGCTCCTCGGGACAGAGATACAATGAGCAGTTCTTC.

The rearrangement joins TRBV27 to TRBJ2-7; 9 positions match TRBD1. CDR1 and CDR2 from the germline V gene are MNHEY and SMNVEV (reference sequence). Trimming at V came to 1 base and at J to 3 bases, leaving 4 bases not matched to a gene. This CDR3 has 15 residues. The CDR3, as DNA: TGTGCCAGCAGTTTATTGGGACAGGGTTTCTACGAGCAGTACTTC. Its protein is CASSLLGQGFYEQYF.

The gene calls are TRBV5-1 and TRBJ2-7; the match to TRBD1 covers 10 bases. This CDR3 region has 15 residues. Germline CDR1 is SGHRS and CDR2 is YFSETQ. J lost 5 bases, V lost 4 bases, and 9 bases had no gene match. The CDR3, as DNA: TGCGCCAGCAGCCGGAATGGGGACAGGGGTAACGAGCAGTACTTC. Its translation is CASSRNGDRGNEQYF.

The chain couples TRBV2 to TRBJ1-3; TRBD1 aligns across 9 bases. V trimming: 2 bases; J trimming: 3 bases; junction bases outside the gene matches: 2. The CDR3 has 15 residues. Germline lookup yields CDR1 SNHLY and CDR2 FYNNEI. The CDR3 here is CASSETGGYGNTIYF. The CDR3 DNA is TGTGCCAGCAGTGAAACAGGGGGCTATGGAAACACCATATATTTT. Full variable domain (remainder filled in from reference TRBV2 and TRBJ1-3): EPEVTQTPSHQVTQMGQEVILRCVPISNHLYFYWYRQILGQKVEFLVSFYNNEISEKSEIFDDQFSVERPDGSNFTLKIRSTKLEDSAMYFCASSETGGYGNTIYFGEGSWLTVV.

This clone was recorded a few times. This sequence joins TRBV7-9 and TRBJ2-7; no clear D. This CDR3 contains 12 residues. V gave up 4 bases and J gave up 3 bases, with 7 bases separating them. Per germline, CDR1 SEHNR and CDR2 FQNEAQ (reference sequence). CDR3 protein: CASSSENYEQYF. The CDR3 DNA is TGTGCCAGCAGCTCCGAGAACTACGAGCAGTACTTC.

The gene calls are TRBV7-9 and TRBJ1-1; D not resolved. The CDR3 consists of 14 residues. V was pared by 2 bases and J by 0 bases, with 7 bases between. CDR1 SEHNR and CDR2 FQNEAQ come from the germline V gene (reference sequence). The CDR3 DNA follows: TGTGCCAGCAGCTTACACAGCATGAACACTGAAGCTTTCTTT. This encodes CASSLHSMNTEAFF. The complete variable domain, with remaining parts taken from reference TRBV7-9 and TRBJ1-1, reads DTGVSQNPRHKITKRGQNVTFRCDPISEHNRLYWYRQTLGQGPEFLTYFQNEAQLEKSRLLSDRFSAERPKGSFSTLEIQRTEQGDSAMYLCASSLHSMNTEAFFGQGTRLTVV.

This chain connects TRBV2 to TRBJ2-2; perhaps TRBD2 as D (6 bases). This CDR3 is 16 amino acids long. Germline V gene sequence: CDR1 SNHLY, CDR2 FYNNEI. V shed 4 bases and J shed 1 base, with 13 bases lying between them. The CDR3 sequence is CASSAYGGGNTGELFF. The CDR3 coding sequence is TGTGCCAGCAGTGCTTATGGGGGAGGGAACACCGGGGAGCTGTTTTTT.

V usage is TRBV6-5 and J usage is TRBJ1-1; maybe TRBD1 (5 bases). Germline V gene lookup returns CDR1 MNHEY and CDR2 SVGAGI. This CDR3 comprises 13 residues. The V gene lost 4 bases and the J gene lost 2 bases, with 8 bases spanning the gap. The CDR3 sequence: CASSLGVNTEAFF. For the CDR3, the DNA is TGTGCCAGCAGTTTAGGGGTAAACACTGAAGCTTTCTTT.

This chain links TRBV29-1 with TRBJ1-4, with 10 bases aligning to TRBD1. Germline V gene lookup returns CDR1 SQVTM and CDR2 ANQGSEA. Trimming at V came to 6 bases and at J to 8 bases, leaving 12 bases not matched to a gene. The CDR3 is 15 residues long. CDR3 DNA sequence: TGCAGCGTCCGGGACAGGGGACAGTTAGGGGAAAAACTGTTTTTT. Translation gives CSVRDRGQLGEKLFF. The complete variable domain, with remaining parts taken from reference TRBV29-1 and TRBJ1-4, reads SAVISQKPSRDICQRGTSLTIQCQVDSQVTMMFWYRQQPGQSLTLIATANQGSEATYESGFVIDKFPISRPNLTFSTLTVSNMSPEDSSIYLCSVRDRGQLGEKLFFGSGTQLSVL.

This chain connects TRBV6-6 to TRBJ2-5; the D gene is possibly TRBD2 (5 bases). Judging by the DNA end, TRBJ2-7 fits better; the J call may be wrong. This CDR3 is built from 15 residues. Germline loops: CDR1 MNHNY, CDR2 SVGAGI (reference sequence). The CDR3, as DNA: TGTGCCAGCAGAAAAACCGCCGGGGATTCCTACGAGCAGTACTTC. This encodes CASRKTAGDSYEQYF.

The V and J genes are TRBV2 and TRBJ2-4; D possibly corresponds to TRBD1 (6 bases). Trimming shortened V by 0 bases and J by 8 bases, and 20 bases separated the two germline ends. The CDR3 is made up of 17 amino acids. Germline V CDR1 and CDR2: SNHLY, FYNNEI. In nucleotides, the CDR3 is TGTGCCAGCAGTGAAGCGACCTTTTACTGGGGGCAGGACATTCAGTACTTC. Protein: CASSEATFYWGQDIQYF.

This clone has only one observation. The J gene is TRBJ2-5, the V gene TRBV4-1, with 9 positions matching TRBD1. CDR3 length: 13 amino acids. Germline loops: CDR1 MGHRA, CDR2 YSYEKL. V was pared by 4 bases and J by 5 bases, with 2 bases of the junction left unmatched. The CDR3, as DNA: TGCGCCAGCAGCCGGGACAGGGCGGAGACCCAGTACTTC. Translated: CASSRDRAETQYF.

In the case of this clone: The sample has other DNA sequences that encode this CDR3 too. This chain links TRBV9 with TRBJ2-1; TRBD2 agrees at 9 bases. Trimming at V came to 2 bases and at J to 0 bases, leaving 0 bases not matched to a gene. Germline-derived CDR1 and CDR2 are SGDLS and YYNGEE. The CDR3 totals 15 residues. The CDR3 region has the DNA TGTGCCAGCAGCGTTAGCGGGGGCTCCTACAATGAGCAGTTCTTC. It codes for CASSVSGGSYNEQFF.

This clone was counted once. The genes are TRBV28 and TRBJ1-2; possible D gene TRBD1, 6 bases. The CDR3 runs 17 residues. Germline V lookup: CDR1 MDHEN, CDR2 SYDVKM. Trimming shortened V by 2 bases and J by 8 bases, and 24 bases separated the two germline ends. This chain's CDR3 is CASSLIAGRGQKEGYTF. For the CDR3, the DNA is TGTGCCAGCAGTTTAATCGCGGGCAGGGGTCAAAAGGAGGGCTACACCTTC.

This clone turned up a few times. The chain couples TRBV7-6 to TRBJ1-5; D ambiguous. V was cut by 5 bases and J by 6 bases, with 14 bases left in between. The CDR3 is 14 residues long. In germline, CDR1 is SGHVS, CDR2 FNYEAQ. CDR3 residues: CASSPAITGQPQHF. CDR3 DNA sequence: TGTGCCAGCAGCCCCGCTATAACTGGTCAGCCCCAGCATTTT. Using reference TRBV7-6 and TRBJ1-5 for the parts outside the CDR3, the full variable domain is GAGVSQSPRYKVTKRGQDVALRCDPISGHVSLYWYRQALGQGPEFLTYFNYEAQQDKSGLPNDRFSAERPEGSISTLTIQRTEQRDSAMYRCASSPAITGQPQHFGDGTRLSIL.

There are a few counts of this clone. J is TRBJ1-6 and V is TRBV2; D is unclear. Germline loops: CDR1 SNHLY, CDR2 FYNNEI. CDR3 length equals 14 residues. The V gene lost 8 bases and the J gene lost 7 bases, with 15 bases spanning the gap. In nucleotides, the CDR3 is TGTGCCAGCTGTCAGGAGGGCCGGAATTCACCCCTCCACTTT. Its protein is CASCQEGRNSPLHF.